Presented here are 4 T cell receptor beta chains from one specimen sequenced in a study of CD8 T cells in Susac syndrome. The RNA input was roughly 0.45 to 1 ug, and it was reverse transcribed with random hexamers. Each CDR3 protein gets one entry after TCRdb re-called the immunoSEQ multiplex PCR reads with MiXCR. Of a few hundred thousand distinct CDR3 sequences in the sample, around 85% were seen once. Sequenced input: CD8+ T cells from PBMCs. The receptors derive from a human donor with multiple sclerosis.

The chain has TRBV4-1 and TRBJ2-1, with D hard to call. The CDR3 is 15 amino acids. Germline assignment: CDR1 MGHRA and CDR2 YSYEKL. V lost 0 bases and J 6 bases, leaving 12 bases between the germline ends. The CDR3 protein is CASSQDLGSRNEQFF. As DNA, the CDR3 is TGCGCCAGCAGCCAAGATCTGGGTAGTCGCAATGAGCAGTTCTTC.

The V call is TRBV4-1, the J call TRBJ1-2; 7 bases match TRBD1. The germline V gene has CDR1 MGHRA and CDR2 YSYEKL. The CDR3 consists of 15 residues. After removal of 8 bases from V and 2 bases from J, the junction contained 11 bases not matched to a gene. The CDR3 region has the DNA TGCGCCAGCCGACCGACAGGGATTGACAACTATGGCTACACCTTC. As protein: CASRPTGIDNYGYTF.

V gene TRBV6-2 or TRBV6-3 combines with J gene TRBJ1-5; D unresolved. The V gene's germline CDR1 is MNHEY and CDR2 SVGEGT. The CDR3 totals 13 residues. The V end was cut by 8 bases, the J end by 2 bases, with 10 bases between. The CDR3 is CASEVTGNQPQHF. The DNA for the CDR3 is TGTGCCAGCGAAGTAACGGGCAATCAGCCCCAGCATTTT.

J is TRBJ1-1 and V is TRBV7-8; D is unclear. V lost 2 bases and J lost 4, with 11 bases in between. From germline, CDR1 is SGHVS and CDR2 FQNEAQ. The CDR3 extends over 14 amino acids. The CDR3: CASSLSPDPTEAFF. The CDR3, as DNA: TGTGCCAGCAGCTTATCCCCCGATCCCACTGAAGCTTTCTTT. Based on the CDR3 plus reference TRBV7-8 and TRBJ1-1, the full variable domain is GAGVSQSPRYKVAKRGQDVALRCDPISGHVSLFWYQQALGQGPEFLTYFQNEAQLDKSGLPSDRFFAERPEGSVSTLKIQRTQQEDSAVYLCASSLSPDPTEAFFGQGTRLTVV.